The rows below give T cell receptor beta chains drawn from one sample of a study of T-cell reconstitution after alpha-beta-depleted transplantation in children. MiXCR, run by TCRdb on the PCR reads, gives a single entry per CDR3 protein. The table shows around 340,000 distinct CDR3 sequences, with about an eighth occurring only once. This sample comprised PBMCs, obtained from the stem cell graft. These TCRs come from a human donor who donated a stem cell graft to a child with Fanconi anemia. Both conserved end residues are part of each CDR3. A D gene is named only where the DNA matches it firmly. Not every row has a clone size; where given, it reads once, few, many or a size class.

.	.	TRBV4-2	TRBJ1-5	TGTGCCAGCAGCCGTTCAACCGGATGGGGGGGCTCTAACAAGTATAGCAATCAGCCCCAGCATTTT	CASSRSTGWGGSNKYSNQPQHF
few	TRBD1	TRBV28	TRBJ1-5	TGTGCCAGCAGTATGACAGGGGATAGCAATCAGCCCCAGCATTTT	CASSMTGDSNQPQHF
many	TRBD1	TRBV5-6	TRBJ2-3	TGTGCCAGCAGCTTGGCCGGGACAGGGGAATCGGAAGATACGCAGTATTTT	CASSLAGTGESEDTQYF
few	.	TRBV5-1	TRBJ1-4	TGCGCCAGCAGCTTGGCGGGGGGACTGGAAAAACTGTTTTTT	CASSLAGGLEKLFF
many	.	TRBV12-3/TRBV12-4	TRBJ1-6	TGTGCCAGCAGTTTACGGCAGTATAATTCACCCCTCCACTTT	CASSLRQYNSPLHF
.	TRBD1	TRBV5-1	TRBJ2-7	TGCGCCAGCAGCACTCAGACAGGGGGCGAGCAGTACTTC	CASSTQTGGEQYF
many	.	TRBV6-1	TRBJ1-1	TGTGCCAGCAGTAATGGACGGACGAACACTGAAGCTTTCTTT	CASSNGRTNTEAFF
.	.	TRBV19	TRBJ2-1	TGTGCCAGTAGTATGGGAGAGGGGACCGATGAGCAGTTCTTC	CASSMGEGTDEQFF
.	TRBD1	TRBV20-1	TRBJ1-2	TGCAGTGCCCCAATGACAGGGAGGAGCTATGGCTACACCTTC	CSAPMTGRSYGYTF
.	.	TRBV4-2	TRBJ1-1	TGTGCCAGCAGCCCATCAGCACTAACCAACACTGAAGCTTTCTTT	CASSPSALTNTEAFF
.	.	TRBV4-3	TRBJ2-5	TGCGCCAGCAGCCAAGAGCAGGGGAACAAGAAGACCCAGTACTTC	CASSQEQGNKKTQYF
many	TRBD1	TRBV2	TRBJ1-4	TGTGCCAGCACCGGGACAGGGATTAATGAAAAACTGTTTTTT	CASTGTGINEKLFF
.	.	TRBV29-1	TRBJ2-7	TGCAGCGTTACGGACGGATCCCACGAGCAGTACTTC	CSVTDGSHEQYF